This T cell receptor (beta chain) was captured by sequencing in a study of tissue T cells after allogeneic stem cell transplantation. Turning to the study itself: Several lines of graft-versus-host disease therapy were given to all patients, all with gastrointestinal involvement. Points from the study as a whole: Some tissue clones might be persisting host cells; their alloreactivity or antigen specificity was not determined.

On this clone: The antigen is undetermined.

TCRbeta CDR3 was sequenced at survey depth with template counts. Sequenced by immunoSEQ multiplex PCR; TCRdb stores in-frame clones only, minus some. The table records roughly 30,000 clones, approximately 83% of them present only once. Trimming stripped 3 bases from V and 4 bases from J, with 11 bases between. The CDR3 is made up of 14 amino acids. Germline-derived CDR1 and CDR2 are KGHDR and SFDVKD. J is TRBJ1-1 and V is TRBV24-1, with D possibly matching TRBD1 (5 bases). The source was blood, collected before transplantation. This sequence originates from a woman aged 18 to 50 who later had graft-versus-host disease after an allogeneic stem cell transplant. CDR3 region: CATSDPGLGTEAFF. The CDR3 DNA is TGTGCCACCAGTGATCCAGGGCTGGGCACTGAAGCTTTCTTT.